The sample holds one count of the clone carrying this T cell receptor (beta chain). Original analysis: Estimation of nucleated cell counts relied on the amplification of reference gene primers. Sequencing was performed with immunoSEQ multiplex PCR; in TCRdb, only in-frame clones are kept and a portion is missing. The D gene and trimming were derived from the DNA, and the V and J assignments and clone size from that table. The sample has a few hundred thousand clones; approximately 86% are singletons. These data are taken from a study of blood T cell repertoires in COVID-19. At the level of the study: Researchers got acute and convalescent COVID-19 samples from the United States, Italy and Spain. T cells, B-cell-depleted T cells, or PBMCs supplied cDNA or gDNA.

Sequencing input: peripheral blood. The receptor comes from a man aged 18 to 29 with active or convalescent COVID-19.

The CDR3 is CASSLRGRDEQYF. In nucleotides, the CDR3 is TGTGCCAGCAGCTTGCGCGGGAGGGACGAGCAGTACTTC. The chain recombines TRBV7-9 with TRBJ2-7; 9 positions agree with TRBD2. CDR3 length: 13 amino acids. In germline, CDR1 is SEHNR, CDR2 FQNEAQ (reference sequence). With V trimmed by 3 bases and J by 5 bases, 2 bases remained unmatched.